In its sample, the clone carrying this T cell receptor beta chain was seen many times. The data originate from a study of patients and donors after allogeneic stem cell transplantation. The junction had 6 bases not matched to a gene; V was cut back by 1 base and J by 7 bases. This CDR3 contains 15 residues. Germline V gene lookup returns CDR1 LGHDT and CDR2 YNNKEL (reference sequence). MiXCR, applied by TCRdb to the RT-PCR reads, yields one record per CDR3 protein. The table shows about 230,000 distinct CDR3 sequences, with less than 15% occurring only once. The TCR originated in a human donor who was either an allogeneic HSCT recipient or a stem cell or donor lymphocyte infusion donor (not recorded which). It is not recorded whose cells these are; they may come from a transplant donor. The sequencing sample was made of blood, either unsorted or a sorted T cell fraction (not recorded which). This chain joins TRBV3-1 and TRBJ2-2; 7 bases are a match to TRBD1. The CDR3 nucleotides read TGTGCCAGCAGCCAAGGACAGGGCCGGTACGGGGAGCTGTTTTTT. This translates into CASSQGQGRYGELFF.